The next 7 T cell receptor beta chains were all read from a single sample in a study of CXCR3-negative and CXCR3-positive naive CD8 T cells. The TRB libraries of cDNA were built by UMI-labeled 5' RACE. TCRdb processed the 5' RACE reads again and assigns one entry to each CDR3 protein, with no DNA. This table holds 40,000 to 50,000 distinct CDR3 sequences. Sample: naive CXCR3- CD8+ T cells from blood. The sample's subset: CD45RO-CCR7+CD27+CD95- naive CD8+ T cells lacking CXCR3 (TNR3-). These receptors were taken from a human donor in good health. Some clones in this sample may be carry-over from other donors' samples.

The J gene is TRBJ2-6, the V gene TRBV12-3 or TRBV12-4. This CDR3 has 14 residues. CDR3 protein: CASSPSSGANVLTF.

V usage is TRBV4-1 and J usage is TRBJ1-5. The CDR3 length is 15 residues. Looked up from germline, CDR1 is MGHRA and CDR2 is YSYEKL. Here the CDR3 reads CASSQGDFSNQPQHF.

CDR3 residues: CSVAGTGGDYEQYF. The chain combines TRBV29-1 with TRBJ2-7; the TRBD1 assignment by TCRdb is unverifiable without DNA. This CDR3 spans 14 amino acids. From germline, CDR1 is SQVTM and CDR2 ANQGSEA.

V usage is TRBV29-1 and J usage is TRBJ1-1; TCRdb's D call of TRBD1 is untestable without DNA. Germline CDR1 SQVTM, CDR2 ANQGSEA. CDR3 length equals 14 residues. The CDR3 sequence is CSAAGTAMNTEAFF.

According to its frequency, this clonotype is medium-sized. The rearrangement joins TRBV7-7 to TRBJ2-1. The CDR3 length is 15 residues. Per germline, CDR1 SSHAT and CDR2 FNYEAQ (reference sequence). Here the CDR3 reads CASSLNTDQHNEQFF.

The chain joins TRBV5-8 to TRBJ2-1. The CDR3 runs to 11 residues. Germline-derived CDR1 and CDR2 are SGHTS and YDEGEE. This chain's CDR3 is CASSLANEQFF.

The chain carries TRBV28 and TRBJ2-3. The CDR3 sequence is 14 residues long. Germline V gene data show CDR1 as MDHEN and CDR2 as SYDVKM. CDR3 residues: CASSFWVGLDTQYF.